This paragraph covers one TCR beta chain sequence. Its specificity is not known. This sample was included in a study of T cells after posttransplantation cyclophosphamide. Clones were read by immunoSEQ multiplex PCR, and TCRdb kept only the in-frame ones, dropping some. The table includes about 53,000 clones, just over 85% detected once. V lost 3 bases to trimming and J lost 10 bases; unmatched junction nucleotides: 17. The CDR3 sequence is 18 residues long. In germline, CDR1 is MNHEY, CDR2 SMNVEV (reference sequence). Study-level points and caveats: TRB overlap between skin or GI tissue T cells and blood was limited. Donor-recipient repertoire similarity was low at 1-2 months, rising over year one. TRB clonality was highly associated with recipient CMV seropositivity and reactivation.

Material: PBMCs. The source is a man in his thirties or forties with a blood cancer, CMV-positive, and with a related stem cell donor. The J gene is TRBJ2-3, the V gene TRBV27, with 12 bases lining up with TRBD2. Here the CDR3 reads CASSFWGNGLAGLVAQYF. The CDR3, as DNA: TGTGCCAGCAGTTTTTGGGGAAATGGACTAGCGGGATTGGTTGCGCAGTATTTT.